This is a list of T cell receptor beta chains from one sample in a study of T cell repertoires in cytomegalovirus infection. Via MiXCR, TCRdb re-called the reads, giving one row per CDR3 protein. The table records about 180,000 distinct CDR3 sequences, about 15% of them present only once. The sequenced sample was PBMCs. Every receptor here comes from a human donor in good health (CMV status not recorded). Some clones in this sample may be carry-over from other donors' samples. The CDR3 runs from the conserved cysteine through the conserved F or W. The size of a clone is reported for some rows only, either as once, few or many, or as a class for expanded clones.

length	V	size	J	CDR3
16	TRBV19	many	TRBJ1-3	CASSSVAGNSGNTIYF
12	TRBV7-3	NA	TRBJ2-3	CASSFPFDTQYF
15	TRBV12-3/TRBV12-4	NA	TRBJ1-1	CASSKQSRGQKVAFF
15	TRBV7-3	many	TRBJ2-1	CASSLTSGGVNEQFF
14	TRBV7-3	many	TRBJ2-7	CASSPSGDTNEQYF
16	TRBV14	NA	TRBJ1-6	CASSQDLGLSGSPLHF
15	TRBV28	many	TRBJ2-7	CASSLSAEITYEQYF
17	TRBV27	NA	TRBJ2-7	CASSFLGLAGFSYEQYF
16	TRBV20-1	NA	TRBJ1-6	CSARDQLSGDNSPLHF
14	TRBV6-1	few	TRBJ2-7	CASSEVGQAYEQYF
13	TRBV7-9	many	TRBJ1-5	CASSATGNQPQHF
15	TRBV7-2	many	TRBJ2-5	CASSLDGSSHETQYF
17	TRBV7-9	few	TRBJ1-1	CASSLVLDRGPNTEAFF
14	TRBV5-6	once	TRBJ2-2	CASSLAGGGGELFF
12	TRBV7-2	many	TRBJ1-2	CASSTRARGYTF
16	TRBV10-2	many	TRBJ2-3	CASSESGGGLIDTQYF
12	TRBV7-9	many	TRBJ2-7	CASSPSLYEQYF
15	TRBV7-2	few	TRBJ2-3	CASHSGGGYTDTQYF